The 14 T cell receptor beta chains given below trace back to one sample, sequenced in a study of early T cells in non-severe SARS-CoV-2 infection. One entry per CDR3 protein, called by TCRdb with MiXCR from the 5' RACE reads. The sample yields approximately 81,000 distinct CDR3 sequences, roughly 13% seen once. Specimen: whole blood. These receptors all stem from an adult who was a healthcare worker with PCR-confirmed SARS-CoV-2 infection or an uninfected control (not recorded which).

This clonotype appeared a few times. The genes are TRBV5-1 and TRBJ2-2, with D tentatively TRBD2 (6 bases). The CDR3 length is 16 residues. Trimming pared 4 bases from V and 0 bases from J, leaving 13 bases between. Per the germline V gene, CDR1 is SGHRS and CDR2 is YFSETQ. The CDR3 DNA reads as TGCGCCAGCAGCCGCCTCCGGAGGGCGAACACCGGGGAGCTGTTTTTT. Encoded protein: CASSRLRRANTGELFF. The full variable domain, completed using reference TRBV5-1 and TRBJ2-2, is KAGVTQTPRYLIKTRGQQVTLSCSPISGHRSVSWYQQTPGQGLQFLFEYFSETQRNKGNFPGRFSGRQFSNSRSEMNVSTLELGDSALYLCASSRLRRANTGELFFGEGSRLTVL.

There are many counts of this clonotype. The chain employs TRBV4-2 and TRBJ1-2; D unresolved. The V gene lost 0 bases and the J gene lost 6 bases, with 11 bases spanning the gap. Germline values: CDR1 LGHNA, CDR2 YNFKEQ. The CDR3 is 14 amino acids. This CDR3 reads CASSQDKDRNGYTF. CDR3 sequence (DNA): TGTGCCAGCAGCCAAGATAAAGATAGGAATGGCTACACCTTC.

The sample holds a few counts of this clonotype. The chain recombines TRBV2 with TRBJ1-6; possibly TRBD1 for D (5 bases). In germline, CDR1 is SNHLY, CDR2 FYNNEI. V dropped 5 bases and J dropped 9 bases, with 17 bases sitting between them. CDR3 length: 15 amino acids. CDR3 loop: CASSQQGSRGSPLHF. As DNA, the CDR3 is TGTGCCAGCAGTCAGCAGGGAAGTAGAGGTTCACCCCTCCACTTT.

This clonotype showed up just a few times. The V gene is TRBV12-3 or TRBV12-4, the J gene TRBJ1-1; weak D call: TRBD1 (5 bases). The CDR3 is 14 residues long. Trimming shortened V by 7 bases and J by 3 bases, and 15 bases separated the two germline ends. The CDR3: CASTSRGQDTEAFF. The CDR3, as DNA: TGTGCCAGCACCTCGAGGGGTCAGGACACTGAAGCTTTCTTT.

This clonotype has a count of ten or more. The chain employs TRBV6-6 and TRBJ1-2; TRBD1 agrees at 9 bases. CDR3 size: 13 residues. The ends lost 6 bases at V and 5 bases at J; junction bases unmatched: 4. Germline V CDR1 and CDR2: MNHNY, SVGAGI (reference sequence). CDR3 bases: TGTGCCAGCAGAACCGGGACAGGGTATGGCTACACCTTC. It codes for CASRTGTGYGYTF.

At least ten counts were recorded for this clonotype. The chain recombines TRBV6-6 with TRBJ2-2; no reliable D call. Germline values: CDR1 MNHNY, CDR2 SVGAGI (reference sequence). The V end lost 8 bases, the J end lost 4 bases, and 5 bases lay between the germline ends. This CDR3 has 11 amino acids. The CDR3 region has the DNA TGTGCCAGCTGTTTCACCGGGGAGCTGTTTTTT. It is translated as CASCFTGELFF.

This clonotype was observed a few times. CDR3 sequence: CASSLQGSHGYTF. CDR3 nucleotide sequence: TGTGCCAGCAGTTTACAGGGGTCTCATGGCTACACCTTC. The J gene is TRBJ1-2, the V gene TRBV28, with a weak D call TRBD1 (6 bases). CDR1 and CDR2 (germline): MDHEN, SYDVKM. The CDR3 is made up of 13 amino acids. Deletions cut 2 bases from V and 6 bases from J, with 10 bases between.

A few counts support this clonotype. This chain connects TRBV7-9 to TRBJ2-1; TRBD2 matches 13 bases. The CDR3 covers 18 residues. Germline CDR1 is SEHNR and CDR2 is FQNEAQ (reference sequence). The J segment lost 7 bases and the V segment lost 1 base, leaving 10 bases of the junction unmatched. The CDR3 protein is CASSLGTSGSPGGNEQFF. In nucleotides, the CDR3 is TGTGCCAGCAGCTTAGGGACTAGCGGGAGTCCCGGAGGGAATGAGCAGTTCTTC.

V and J are TRBV7-8 and TRBJ1-2; TRBD1 agrees at 8 bases. J was trimmed by 6 bases and V by 3 bases; bases with no gene match: 9. The CDR3 sequence is 15 residues long. Looked up from germline, CDR1 is SGHVS and CDR2 is FQNEAQ. The DNA of the CDR3 is TGTGCCAGCAGCTTGAGGACAGGGTATGAGGATGGCTACACCTTC. Amino acids: CASSLRTGYEDGYTF.

This clonotype was observed a handful of times. The chain carries TRBV24-1 and TRBJ2-1; 9 bases match TRBD2. The CDR3 covers 18 residues. Germline V gene data show CDR1 as KGHDR and CDR2 as SFDVKD. V lost 0 bases to trimming and J lost 7 bases; unmatched junction nucleotides: 12. The CDR3 loop reads CATSDLKASGTRGNEQFF. CDR3 DNA sequence: TGTGCCACCAGTGATTTGAAGGCTAGCGGGACCCGGGGGAATGAGCAGTTCTTC.

V and J are TRBV6-1 and TRBJ1-1; the D gene is possibly TRBD1 (5 bases). Germline V gene data show CDR1 as MNHNS and CDR2 as SASEGT. V dropped 4 bases and J dropped 4 bases, with 16 bases sitting between them. The CDR3 has 15 residues. CDR3 sequence: CASSGGLPGGTEAFF. The CDR3 DNA sequence: TGTGCCAGCAGTGGGGGCCTTCCGGGGGGCACTGAAGCTTTCTTT.

This clonotype appeared a few times. The rearrangement links TRBV30 to TRBJ1-1; TRBD1 matches 7 bases. Germline V gene lookup returns CDR1 GTSNPN and CDR2 SVGIG (reference sequence). The CDR3 runs 14 residues. V gave up 4 bases and J gave up 3 bases; unmatched junction bases: 8. CDR3 bases: TGTGCCTGGAATACCGACAGGGTTGACACTGAAGCTTTCTTT. It specifies CAWNTDRVDTEAFF.

At least ten counts were recorded for this clonotype. This chain uses TRBV7-3 with TRBJ2-1; 12 bases match TRBD2. V lost 5 bases, J lost 3 bases, and 2 bases stayed unmatched. Looked up from germline, CDR1 is SGHTA and CDR2 is FQGTGA. The length of the CDR3 is 15 residues. CDR3 bases: TGTGCCAGCAGCCGGACTAGCGGGAACTACAATGAGCAGTTCTTC. Its translation is CASSRTSGNYNEQFF.

The rearrangement joins TRBV12-3 or TRBV12-4 to TRBJ2-7, with 8 bases matching TRBD1. V gave up 6 bases and J gave up 0 bases; unmatched junction bases: 1. The CDR3 spans 13 residues. Here the CDR3 DNA reads TGTGCCAGCAGAGGGACAGGCTCCTACGAGCAGTACTTC. It codes for CASRGTGSYEQYF.